Below are 18 T cell receptor beta chains sequenced from a single sample in a study of radiotherapy plus CTLA-4 blockade in lung cancer. Some clones are missing from TCRdb's copy, which holds only in-frame ones; the method was immunoSEQ multiplex PCR. The sample has approximately 52,000 clones, about 76% seen once. The sequencing used peripheral blood, collected from a patient treated with radiotherapy plus ipilimumab. The origin of the receptors is a human donor with non-small cell lung cancer who had a complete response to radiotherapy plus ipilimumab.

This chain uses TRBV2 with TRBJ1-2; 7 nucleotides agree with TRBD1. Germline V gene data show CDR1 as SNHLY and CDR2 as FYNNEI. V shed 6 bases and J 4 bases; nucleotides not matched to a gene: 2. The CDR3 runs to 12 residues. As DNA, the CDR3 is TGTGCCAGCAGCCGGGACAGCTATGGCTACACCTTC. Residues: CASSRDSYGYTF. Together with reference TRBV2 and TRBJ1-2, the CDR3 gives the full variable domain: EPEVTQTPSHQVTQMGQEVILRCVPISNHLYFYWYRQILGQKVEFLVSFYNNEISEKSEIFDDQFSVERPDGSNFTLKIRSTKLEDSAMYFCASSRDSYGYTFGSGTRLTVV.

This sequence joins TRBV7-9 and TRBJ2-2; 9 bases are shared with TRBD2. V gave up 5 bases and J gave up 4 bases; unmatched junction bases: 14. This CDR3 contains 18 residues. Germline V gives CDR1 SEHNR, CDR2 FQNEAQ (reference sequence). The CDR3: CASSQRMGAGGRTGELFF. For the CDR3, the DNA is TGTGCCAGCAGCCAGCGCATGGGAGCGGGAGGTCGCACCGGGGAGCTGTTTTTT. The variable domain in full, with the rest retrieved from reference TRBV7-9 and TRBJ2-2, is DTGVSQNPRHKITKRGQNVTFRCDPISEHNRLYWYRQTLGQGPEFLTYFQNEAQLEKSRLLSDRFSAERPKGSFSTLEIQRTEQGDSAMYLCASSQRMGAGGRTGELFFGEGSRLTVL.

The gene calls are TRBV7-2 and TRBJ2-2; TRBD1 might be the D (5 bases). Trimming removed 2 bases at V and 8 bases at J, with 12 bases between. The V gene's germline CDR1 is SGHTA and CDR2 FQGNSA. The CDR3 sequence is 14 residues long. The CDR3 DNA sequence: TGTGCCAGCAGCTTACTAAACAGGCAAGGGGAGCTGTTTTTT. The encoded protein is CASSLLNRQGELFF.

This rearrangement joins TRBV6-1 to TRBJ2-7; TRBD1 matches 11 bases. The germline gives CDR1 MNHNS, CDR2 SASEGT. V was pared by 4 bases and J by 5 bases, with 7 bases of the junction left unmatched. This CDR3 region has 15 residues. The CDR3 reads CASSAKDRGLHEQYV. In nucleotides, the CDR3 is TGTGCCAGCAGTGCCAAGGACAGGGGGCTTCACGAGCAGTACGTC.

The gene calls are TRBV6-5 and TRBJ1-2, with TRBD1 as a possible D gene (6 bases). Germline CDR1 and CDR2: MNHEY and SVGAGI. The CDR3 loop spans 13 amino acids. The germline V and J ends were trimmed by 8 bases and 6 bases, with 16 bases remaining between them. In DNA form, the CDR3 reads TGTGCCAGCGCCGGGTGGACAGAGAATGGCTACACCTTC. Amino acids: CASAGWTENGYTF.

This clone has just a few counts. This chain links TRBV7-2 with TRBJ2-7; 7 bases agree with TRBD1. V lost 1 base, J lost 4 bases, and 7 bases stayed unmatched. Germline CDR1 reads SGHTA; CDR2 reads FQGNSA. The CDR3 is made up of 15 amino acids. The DNA of the CDR3 is TGTGCCAGCAGCTTAGAAGGGACAGCTTTATACGAGCAGTACGTC. Its protein is CASSLEGTALYEQYV.

The CDR3 DNA follows: TGCAGCGCCGGGACAGGGTTAGAGACCCAGTACTTC. This sequence encodes CSAGTGLETQYF. This chain links TRBV29-1 with TRBJ2-5; TRBD1 agrees at 9 bases. Germline V gene data show CDR1 as SQVTM and CDR2 as ANQGSEA. CDR3 length: 12 amino acids. After removal of 7 bases from V and 4 bases from J, the junction contained 4 bases not matched to a gene.

CDR3 amino acids: CASSGGMGQETQYF. CDR3 DNA: TGTGCCAGCAGCGGGGGGATGGGACAAGAGACCCAGTACTTC. V and J are TRBV7-2 and TRBJ2-5; D possibly corresponds to TRBD2 (6 bases). V lost 5 bases and J lost 2, with 12 bases in between. The germline V gene encodes CDR1 SGHTA and CDR2 FQGNSA. The CDR3 covers 14 residues. Combining the CDR3 with reference TRBV7-2 and TRBJ2-5 gives the whole variable domain GAGVSQSPSNKVTEKGKDVELRCDPISGHTALYWYRQSLGQGLEFLIYFQGNSAPDKSGLPSDRFSAERTGGSVSTLTIQRTQQEDSAVYLCASSGGMGQETQYFGPGTRLLVL.

The chain joins TRBV5-1 to TRBJ1-2; TRBD1 aligns across 7 bases. The length of the CDR3 is 15 residues. J was trimmed by 4 bases and V by 0 bases; bases with no gene match: 6. Germline assignment: CDR1 SGHRS and CDR2 YFSETQ. The CDR3 here is CASSLEQGRTYGYTF. DNA of the CDR3: TGCGCCAGCAGCTTGGAACAGGGGAGGACCTATGGCTACACCTTC.

This chain joins TRBV20-1 and TRBJ2-3; no clear D. The CDR3 extends over 10 amino acids. Trimming took 6 bases from V and 3 from J, leaving 4 bases between them. The V gene's germline CDR1 is DFQATT and CDR2 SNEGSKA (reference sequence). In DNA form, the CDR3 reads TGCAGTGCCACAACAGATACGCAGTATTTT. Protein sequence: CSATTDTQYF.

The gene calls are TRBV5-1 and TRBJ2-3, with TRBD2 matching over 13 bases. Looked up from germline, CDR1 is SGHRS and CDR2 is YFSETQ. This CDR3 has 16 amino acids. V shed 6 bases, J shed 2 bases, and the junction held 6 bases outside the gene matches. The CDR3 DNA follows: TGCGCCAGCACCATGGGACTAGCGGGGTACACAGATACGCAGTATTTT. It is translated as CASTMGLAGYTDTQYF.

The rearrangement links TRBV19 to TRBJ2-1, with 8 positions matching TRBD1. The ends lost 0 bases at V and 2 bases at J; junction bases unmatched: 6. Germline-derived CDR1 and CDR2 are LNHDA and SQIVND (reference sequence). The CDR3 covers 17 residues. DNA for the CDR3: TGTGCCAGTAGTATAGATCAGACAGGGGTTACCTACAATGAGCAGTTCTTC. This sequence encodes CASSIDQTGVTYNEQFF. Combining the CDR3 with reference TRBV19 and TRBJ2-1 gives the whole variable domain DGGITQSPKYLFRKEGQNVTLSCEQNLNHDAMYWYRQDPGQGLRLIYYSQIVNDFQKGDIAEGYSVSREKKESFPLTVTSAQKNPTAFYLCASSIDQTGVTYNEQFFGPGTRLTVL.

The rearrangement joins TRBV4-1 to TRBJ2-5; D gene ambiguous. The CDR3 is 15 amino acids. Per the germline V gene, CDR1 is MGHRA and CDR2 is YSYEKL. The V and J ends lost 0 bases and 1 base respectively, with 9 bases between them. The CDR3 here is CASSQEVTFQETQYF. CDR3 bases: TGCGCCAGCAGCCAAGAAGTTACATTCCAAGAGACCCAGTACTTC.

The chain couples TRBV7-6 to TRBJ1-4; no definite D call. Trimming took 5 bases from V and 8 from J, leaving 12 bases between them. The CDR3 sequence is 13 residues long. From germline, CDR1 is SGHVS and CDR2 FNYEAQ. The CDR3 reads CASSLRAWEKLFF. The DNA for the CDR3 is TGTGCCAGCAGCCTGAGAGCTTGGGAAAAACTGTTTTTT.

This chain uses TRBV5-5 with TRBJ1-6, with unresolved D. The CDR3 loop spans 14 amino acids. Germline loops: CDR1 SGHKS, CDR2 YYEKEE (reference sequence). V was shortened by 2 bases and J by 5 bases, with 8 bases between the two germline ends. The CDR3 nucleotides are TGTGCCAGCAGCTTACGGGGAAATAATTCACCCCTCCACTTT. As protein: CASSLRGNNSPLHF.

In nucleotides, the CDR3 is TGCAGCGTTGGACAGGGTCCCCACGAGCAGTACTTC. Its protein is CSVGQGPHEQYF. The chain uses TRBV29-1 and TRBJ2-7, with TRBD1 matching 7 bases. After removal of 4 bases from V and 5 bases from J, the junction contained 5 bases not matched to a gene. The length of the CDR3 is 12 residues. The germline V gene encodes CDR1 SQVTM and CDR2 ANQGSEA.

The chain joins TRBV7-6 to TRBJ2-1; 8 nucleotides match TRBD2. The trim removed 1 base at V and 8 bases at J, leaving 7 bases unmatched. This CDR3 has 15 residues. The V gene's germline CDR1 is SGHVS and CDR2 FNYEAQ. CDR3 nucleotides: TGTGCCAGCAGCTTAGGCGGGACTAGGCTCCATGAGCAGTTCTTC. It yields the protein CASSLGGTRLHEQFF.

This clone was seen only a few times. The rearrangement uses TRBV5-1 and TRBJ1-6; 8 positions match TRBD1. Germline V CDR1 and CDR2: SGHRS, YFSETQ. This CDR3 is built from 15 residues. V dropped 0 bases and J dropped 7; count of bases not matched to a gene: 3. The CDR3 loop is CASSLANRGNSPLHF. DNA for the CDR3: TGCGCCAGCAGCTTGGCCAACAGGGGGAATTCACCCCTCCACTTT.